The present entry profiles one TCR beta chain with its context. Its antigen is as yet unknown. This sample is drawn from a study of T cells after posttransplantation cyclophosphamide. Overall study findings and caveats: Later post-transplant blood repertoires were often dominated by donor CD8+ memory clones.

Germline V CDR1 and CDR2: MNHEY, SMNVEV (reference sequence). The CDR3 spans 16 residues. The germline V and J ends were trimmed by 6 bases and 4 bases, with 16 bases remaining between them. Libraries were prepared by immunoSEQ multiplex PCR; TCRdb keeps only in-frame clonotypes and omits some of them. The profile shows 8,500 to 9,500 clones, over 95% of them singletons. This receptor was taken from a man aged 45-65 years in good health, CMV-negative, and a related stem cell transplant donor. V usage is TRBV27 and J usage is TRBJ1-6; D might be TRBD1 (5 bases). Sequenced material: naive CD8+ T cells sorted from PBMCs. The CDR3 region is CASSRGAGAYNSPLHF. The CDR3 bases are TGTGCCAGCAGCCGCGGGGCAGGAGCTTATAATTCACCCCTCCACTTT.